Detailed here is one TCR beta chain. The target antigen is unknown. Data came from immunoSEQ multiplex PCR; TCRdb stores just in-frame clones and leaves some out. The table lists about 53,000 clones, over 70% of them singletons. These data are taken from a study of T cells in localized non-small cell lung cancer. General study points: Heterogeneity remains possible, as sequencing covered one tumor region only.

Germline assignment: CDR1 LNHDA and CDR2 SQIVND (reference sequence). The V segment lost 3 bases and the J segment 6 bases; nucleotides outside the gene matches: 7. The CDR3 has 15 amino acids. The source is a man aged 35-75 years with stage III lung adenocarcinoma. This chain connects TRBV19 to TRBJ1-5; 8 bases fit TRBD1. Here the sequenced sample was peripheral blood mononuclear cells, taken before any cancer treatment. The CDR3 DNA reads TGTGCCAGTAGTATCCGGACAGGGAGAAGTCAGCCCCAGCATTTT. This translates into CASSIRTGRSQPQHF.